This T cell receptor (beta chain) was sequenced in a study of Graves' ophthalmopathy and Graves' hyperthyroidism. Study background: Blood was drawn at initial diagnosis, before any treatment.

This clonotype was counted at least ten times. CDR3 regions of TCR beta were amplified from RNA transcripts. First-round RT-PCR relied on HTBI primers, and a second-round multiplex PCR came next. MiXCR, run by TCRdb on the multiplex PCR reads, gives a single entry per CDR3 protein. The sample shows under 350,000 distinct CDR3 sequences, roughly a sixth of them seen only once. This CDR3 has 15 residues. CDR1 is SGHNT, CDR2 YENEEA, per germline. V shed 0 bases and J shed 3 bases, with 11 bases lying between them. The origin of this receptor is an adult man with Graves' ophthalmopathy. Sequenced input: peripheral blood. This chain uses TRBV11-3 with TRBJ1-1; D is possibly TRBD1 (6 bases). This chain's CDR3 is CASSLDGGHDTEAFF. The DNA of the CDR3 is TGTGCCAGCAGCTTAGATGGGGGGCATGACACTGAAGCTTTCTTT.